This TCR beta chain was identified during a study of CD8+CD57+ T cells in acquired aplastic anemia. Study in general: Sorted CD4+ and CD8+ cells yielded DNA averaging roughly 3.3 ug.

Genomic DNA, serving as template, underwent TCR beta VDJ and CDR3 profiling. MiXCR, run by TCRdb on the reads, gives a single entry per CDR3 protein. The data hold roughly 250,000 distinct CDR3 sequences, with approximately 86% observed a single time. A word on this clonotype: What it binds is not known.

Sequencing was done on patients that had shown CD8+CD57+ cell expansion by flow cytometry. This CDR3 contains 14 residues. V dropped 0 bases and J dropped 14 bases, with 18 bases sitting between them. Looked up from germline, CDR1 is SGHVT and CDR2 is SQSDAQ. Study-wide points: A set of some 28 CD8+ CDR3 sequences was shared between patients and controls, and these sequences appeared highly expressed in patients.

The sequence derives from a human donor with aplastic anemia. The chain couples TRBV7-4 to TRBJ2-3, with D possibly being TRBD2 (6 bases). The material sequenced was sorted CD4+, CD8+, or CD8+CD57+ T cells (not recorded which) from PBMCs. CDR3 nucleotide sequence: TGTGCCAGCAGCTTAGCGGGAGGTCGCGGAGCGCTGTATTTT. Translation gives CASSLAGGRGALYF. Full variable domain (outside the CDR3, taken from reference TRBV7-4 and TRBJ2-3): GAGVSQSPRYKVAKRGRDVALRCDSISGHVTLYWYRQTLGQGSEVLTYSQSDAQRDKSGRPSGRFSAERPERSVSTLKIQRTEQGDSAVYLCASSLAGGRGALYFGPGTRLTVL.